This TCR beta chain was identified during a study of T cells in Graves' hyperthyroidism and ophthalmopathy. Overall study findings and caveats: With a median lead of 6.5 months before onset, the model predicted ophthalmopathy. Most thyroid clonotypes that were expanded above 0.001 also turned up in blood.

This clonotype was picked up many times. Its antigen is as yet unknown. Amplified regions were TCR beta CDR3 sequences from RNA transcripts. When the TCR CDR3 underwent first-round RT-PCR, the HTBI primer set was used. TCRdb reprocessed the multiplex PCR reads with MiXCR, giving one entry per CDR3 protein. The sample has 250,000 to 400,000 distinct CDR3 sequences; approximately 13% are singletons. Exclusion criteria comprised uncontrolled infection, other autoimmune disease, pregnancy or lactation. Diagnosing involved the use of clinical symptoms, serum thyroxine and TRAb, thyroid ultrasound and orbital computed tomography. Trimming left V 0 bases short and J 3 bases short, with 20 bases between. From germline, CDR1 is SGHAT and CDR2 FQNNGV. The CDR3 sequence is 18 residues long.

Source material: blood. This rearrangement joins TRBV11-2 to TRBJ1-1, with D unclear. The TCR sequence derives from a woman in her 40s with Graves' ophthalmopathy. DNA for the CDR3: TGTGCCAGCAGCTTAGATGGCGTCGGGCGCATAATTTACACTGAAGCTTTCTTT. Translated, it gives CASSLDGVGRIIYTEAFF.